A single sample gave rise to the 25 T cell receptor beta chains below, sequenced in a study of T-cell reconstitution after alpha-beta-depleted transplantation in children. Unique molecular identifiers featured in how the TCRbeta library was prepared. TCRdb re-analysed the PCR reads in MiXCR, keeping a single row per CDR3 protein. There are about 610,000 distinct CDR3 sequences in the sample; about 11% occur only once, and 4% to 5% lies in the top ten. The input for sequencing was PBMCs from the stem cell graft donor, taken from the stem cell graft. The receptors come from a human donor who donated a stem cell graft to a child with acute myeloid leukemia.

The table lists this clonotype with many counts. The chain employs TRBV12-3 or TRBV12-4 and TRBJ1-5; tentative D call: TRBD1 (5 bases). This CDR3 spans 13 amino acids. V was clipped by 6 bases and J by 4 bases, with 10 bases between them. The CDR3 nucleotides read TGTGCCAGCAGCTGGGACGGAAATCAGCCCCAGCATTTT. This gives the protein CASSWDGNQPQHF.

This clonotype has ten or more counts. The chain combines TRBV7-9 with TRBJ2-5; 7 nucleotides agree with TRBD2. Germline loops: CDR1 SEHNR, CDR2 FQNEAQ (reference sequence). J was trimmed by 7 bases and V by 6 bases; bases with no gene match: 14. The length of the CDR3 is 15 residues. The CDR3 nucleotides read TGTGCCAGCAGTTACTTCCAGGGAGGGGATGGGACCCAGTACTTC. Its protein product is CASSYFQGGDGTQYF. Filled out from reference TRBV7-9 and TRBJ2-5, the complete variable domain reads DTGVSQNPRHKITKRGQNVTFRCDPISEHNRLYWYRQTLGQGPEFLTYFQNEAQLEKSRLLSDRFSAERPKGSFSTLEIQRTEQGDSAMYLCASSYFQGGDGTQYFGPGTRLLVL.

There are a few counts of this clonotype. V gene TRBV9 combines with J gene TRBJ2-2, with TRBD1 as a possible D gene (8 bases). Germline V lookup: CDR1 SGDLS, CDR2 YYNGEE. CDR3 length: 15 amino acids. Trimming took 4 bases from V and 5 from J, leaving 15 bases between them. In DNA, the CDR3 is TGTGCCAGCAGCAACCTACAGGGGGGGACCGGGGAGCTGTTTTTT. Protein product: CASSNLQGGTGELFF.

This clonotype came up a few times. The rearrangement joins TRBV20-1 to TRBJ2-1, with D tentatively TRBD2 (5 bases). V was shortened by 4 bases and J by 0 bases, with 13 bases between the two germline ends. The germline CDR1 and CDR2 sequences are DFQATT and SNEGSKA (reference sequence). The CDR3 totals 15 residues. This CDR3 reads CSAIWTSLSYNEQFF. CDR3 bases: TGCAGTGCTATTTGGACTTCCCTCTCCTACAATGAGCAGTTCTTC.

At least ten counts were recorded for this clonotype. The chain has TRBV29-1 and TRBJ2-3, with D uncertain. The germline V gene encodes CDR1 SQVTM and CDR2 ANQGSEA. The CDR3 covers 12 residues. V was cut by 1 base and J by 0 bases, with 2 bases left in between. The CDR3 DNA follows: TGCAGCGTTGAAGGCAGCACAGATACGCAGTATTTT. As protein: CSVEGSTDTQYF.

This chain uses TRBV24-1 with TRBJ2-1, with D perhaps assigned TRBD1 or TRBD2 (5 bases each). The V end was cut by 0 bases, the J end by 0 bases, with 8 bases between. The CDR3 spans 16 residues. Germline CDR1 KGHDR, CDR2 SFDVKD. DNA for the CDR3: TGTGCCACCAGTGATTTGCGGGACGGCTCCTACAATGAGCAGTTCTTC. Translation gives CATSDLRDGSYNEQFF.

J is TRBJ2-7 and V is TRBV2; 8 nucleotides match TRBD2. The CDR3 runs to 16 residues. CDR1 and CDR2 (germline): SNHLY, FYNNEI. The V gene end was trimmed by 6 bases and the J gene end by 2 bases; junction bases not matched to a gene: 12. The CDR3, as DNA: TGTGCCAGCAGGCCGGGGGGGAGCGCCATCCCCTACGAGCAGTACTTC. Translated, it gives CASRPGGSAIPYEQYF.

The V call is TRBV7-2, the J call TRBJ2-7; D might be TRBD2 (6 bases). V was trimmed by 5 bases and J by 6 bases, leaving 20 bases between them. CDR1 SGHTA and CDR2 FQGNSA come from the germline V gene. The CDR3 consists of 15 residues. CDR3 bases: TGTGCCAGCAGCCGACTAGGGGCCCCAGGCGGCGAGCAGTACTTC. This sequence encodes CASSRLGAPGGEQYF.

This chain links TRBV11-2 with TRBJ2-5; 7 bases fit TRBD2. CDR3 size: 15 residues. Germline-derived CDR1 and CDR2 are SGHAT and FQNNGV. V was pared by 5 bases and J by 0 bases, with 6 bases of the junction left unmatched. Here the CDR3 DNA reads TGTGCCAGCAGCCCCCGAGCGGGAAACCAAGAGACCCAGTACTTC. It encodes CASSPRAGNQETQYF.

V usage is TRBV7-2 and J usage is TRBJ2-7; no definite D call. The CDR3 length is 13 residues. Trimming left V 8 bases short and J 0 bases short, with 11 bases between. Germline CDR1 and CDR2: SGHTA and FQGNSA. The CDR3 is CASASPSSYEQYF. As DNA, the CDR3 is TGTGCCAGCGCCTCACCTAGCTCCTACGAGCAGTACTTC.

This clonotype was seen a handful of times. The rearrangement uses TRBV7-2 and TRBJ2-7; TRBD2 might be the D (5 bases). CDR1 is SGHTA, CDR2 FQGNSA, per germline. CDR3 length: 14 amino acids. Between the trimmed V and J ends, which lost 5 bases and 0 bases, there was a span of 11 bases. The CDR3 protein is CASSGDYFSYEQYF. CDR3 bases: TGTGCCAGCAGCGGAGACTACTTCTCCTACGAGCAGTACTTC.

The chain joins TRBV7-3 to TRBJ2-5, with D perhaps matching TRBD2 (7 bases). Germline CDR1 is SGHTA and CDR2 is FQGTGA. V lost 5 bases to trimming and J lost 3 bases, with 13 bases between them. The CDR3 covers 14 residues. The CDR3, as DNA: TGTGCCAGCAGCCCGGTAGGGGGGGAAGAGACCCAGTACTTC. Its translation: CASSPVGGEETQYF.

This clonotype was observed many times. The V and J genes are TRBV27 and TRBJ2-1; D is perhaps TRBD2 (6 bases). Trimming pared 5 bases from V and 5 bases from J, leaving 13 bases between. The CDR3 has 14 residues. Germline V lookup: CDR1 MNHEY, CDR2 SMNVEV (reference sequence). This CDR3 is CASSPSGLNNEQFF. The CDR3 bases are TGTGCCAGCAGTCCCTCGGGACTCAACAATGAGCAGTTCTTC.

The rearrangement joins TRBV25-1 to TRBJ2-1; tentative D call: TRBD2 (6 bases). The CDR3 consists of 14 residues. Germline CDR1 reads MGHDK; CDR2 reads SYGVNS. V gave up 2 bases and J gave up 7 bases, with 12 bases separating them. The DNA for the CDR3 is TGTGCCAGCAGTGAACCAGGGACTTTAAATGAGCAGTTCTTC. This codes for CASSEPGTLNEQFF.

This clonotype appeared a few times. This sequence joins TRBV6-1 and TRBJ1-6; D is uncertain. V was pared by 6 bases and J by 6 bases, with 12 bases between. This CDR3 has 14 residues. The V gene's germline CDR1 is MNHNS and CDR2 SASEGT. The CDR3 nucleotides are TGTGCCAGCAGGGCCCTCTCCGGTAATTCACCCCTCCACTTT. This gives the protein CASRALSGNSPLHF.

This chain's CDR3 is CSAMLAGEQGDTQYF. For the CDR3, the DNA is TGCAGTGCTATGCTCGCGGGAGAACAGGGTGATACGCAGTATTTT. The genes are TRBV20-1 and TRBJ2-3; tentatively, D is TRBD2 (7 bases). Per germline, CDR1 DFQATT and CDR2 SNEGSKA (reference sequence). Trimming took 4 bases from V and 6 from J, leaving 20 bases between them. The CDR3 loop spans 15 amino acids.

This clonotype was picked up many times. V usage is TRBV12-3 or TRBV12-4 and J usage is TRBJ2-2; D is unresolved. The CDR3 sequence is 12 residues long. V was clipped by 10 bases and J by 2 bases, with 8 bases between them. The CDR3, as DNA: TGTGCCACTGTCCTTAACACCGGGGAGCTGTTTTTT. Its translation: CATVLNTGELFF.

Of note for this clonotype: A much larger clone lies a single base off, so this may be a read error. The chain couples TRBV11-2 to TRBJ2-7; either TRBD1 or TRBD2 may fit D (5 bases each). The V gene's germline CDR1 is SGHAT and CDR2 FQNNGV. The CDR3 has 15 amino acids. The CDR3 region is CASSPPGTRTYEPYF. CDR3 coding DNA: TGTGCCAGCAGCCCTCCGGGGACCAGGACCTACGAGCCGTACTTC.

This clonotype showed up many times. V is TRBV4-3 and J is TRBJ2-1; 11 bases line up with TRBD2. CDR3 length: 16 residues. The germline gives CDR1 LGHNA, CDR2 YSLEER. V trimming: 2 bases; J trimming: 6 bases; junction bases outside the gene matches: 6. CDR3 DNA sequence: TGCGCCAGCAGCCAATTAGCGGGAGGGGCTACCAATGAGCAGTTCTTC. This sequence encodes CASSQLAGGATNEQFF.

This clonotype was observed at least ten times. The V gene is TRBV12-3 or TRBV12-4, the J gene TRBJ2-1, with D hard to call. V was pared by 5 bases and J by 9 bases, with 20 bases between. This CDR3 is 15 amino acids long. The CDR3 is CASSPRVGLVSEQFF. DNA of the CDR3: TGTGCCAGCAGTCCCCGGGTGGGCTTGGTGAGTGAGCAGTTCTTC.

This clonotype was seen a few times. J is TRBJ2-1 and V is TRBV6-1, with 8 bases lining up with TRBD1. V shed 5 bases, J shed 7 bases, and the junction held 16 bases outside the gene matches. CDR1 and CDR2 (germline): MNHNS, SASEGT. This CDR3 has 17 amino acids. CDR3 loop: CASSPYPDRGTVNEQFF. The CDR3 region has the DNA TGTGCCAGCAGTCCATACCCCGACAGGGGAACGGTGAATGAGCAGTTCTTC.

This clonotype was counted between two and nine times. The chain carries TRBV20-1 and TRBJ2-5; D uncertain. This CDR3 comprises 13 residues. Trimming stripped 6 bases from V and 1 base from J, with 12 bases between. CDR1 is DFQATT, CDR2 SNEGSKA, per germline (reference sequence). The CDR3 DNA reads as TGCAGTGCCCCGGGCGGTGCCCAAGAGACCCAGTACTTC. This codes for CSAPGGAQETQYF.

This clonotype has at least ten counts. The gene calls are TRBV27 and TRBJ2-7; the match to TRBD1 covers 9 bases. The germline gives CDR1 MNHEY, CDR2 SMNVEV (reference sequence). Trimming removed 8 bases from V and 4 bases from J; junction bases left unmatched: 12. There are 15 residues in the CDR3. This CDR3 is CASGLPQGAVYEQYF. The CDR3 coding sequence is TGTGCCAGCGGGCTCCCACAGGGGGCAGTTTACGAGCAGTACTTC.

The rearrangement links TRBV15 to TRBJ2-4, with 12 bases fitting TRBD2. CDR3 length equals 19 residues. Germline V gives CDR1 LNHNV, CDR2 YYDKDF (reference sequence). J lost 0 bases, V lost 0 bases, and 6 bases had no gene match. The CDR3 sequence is CATSRDRLAGERAKNIQYF. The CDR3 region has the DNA TGTGCCACCAGCAGAGATAGACTAGCGGGAGAGAGAGCCAAAAACATTCAGTACTTC.

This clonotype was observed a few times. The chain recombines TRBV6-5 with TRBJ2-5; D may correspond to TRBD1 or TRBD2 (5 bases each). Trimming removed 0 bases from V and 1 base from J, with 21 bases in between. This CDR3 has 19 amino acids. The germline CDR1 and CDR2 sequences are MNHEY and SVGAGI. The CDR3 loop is CASSYSGRRRLGTQETQYF. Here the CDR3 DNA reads TGTGCCAGCAGTTACTCTGGTCGGCGCCGGCTGGGGACCCAAGAGACCCAGTACTTC.